These 17 T cell receptor beta chains came from one sample sequenced in a study of blood T cell repertoires in COVID-19. Here immunoSEQ multiplex PCR was the method, and the copy in TCRdb shows in-frame clones only, minus some. This table has approximately 120,000 clones, approximately 89% appearing once. The sequenced material came from peripheral blood. Every receptor here comes from an elderly woman with COVID-19, enrolled during active disease.

This rearrangement joins TRBV18 to TRBJ2-5; D perhaps matches TRBD2 (5 bases). CDR1 KGHSH and CDR2 LQKENI come from the germline V gene. With 4 bases removed from V and 1 base from J, the gap between germline ends came to 10 bases. The CDR3 has 14 residues. The CDR3 here is CASSQPGSQETQYF. Here the CDR3 DNA reads TGTGCCAGCTCACAACCGGGGAGCCAAGAGACCCAGTACTTC.

The rearrangement joins TRBV18 to TRBJ2-1; TRBD2 might be the D (5 bases). From germline, CDR1 is KGHSH and CDR2 LQKENI. The V end lost 6 bases, the J end lost 3 bases, and 15 bases lay between the germline ends. The CDR3 spans 15 residues. The CDR3 spells CASSPTRGGYNEQFF. The DNA of the CDR3 is TGTGCCAGCTCCCCGACCAGAGGAGGCTACAATGAGCAGTTCTTC.

In its sample, this clone was seen a few times. This chain joins TRBV4-2 and TRBJ2-5, with D possibly being TRBD2 (5 bases). Germline V lookup: CDR1 LGHNA, CDR2 YNFKEQ. This CDR3 is 15 amino acids long. The germline V and J ends were trimmed by 3 bases and 6 bases, with 17 bases remaining between them. CDR3 loop: CASSQAEERRQTQYF. The CDR3 nucleotides are TGTGCCAGCAGCCAGGCGGAGGAGAGGCGGCAGACCCAGTACTTC.

This clone was seen a few times. CDR3 sequence (DNA): TGTGCCAGCAGCTTAGGGGCAAGAGCCTACGAGCAGTACTTC. Translating it yields CASSLGARAYEQYF. This chain connects TRBV11-2 to TRBJ2-7; no reliable D call. Germline V gene lookup returns CDR1 SGHAT and CDR2 FQNNGV. Trimming left V 1 base short and J 2 bases short, with 9 bases between. CDR3 length: 14 residues.

The rearrangement joins TRBV28 to TRBJ2-7; the D gene is possibly TRBD1 (5 bases). CDR1 is MDHEN and CDR2 is SYDVKM in the germline V gene. CDR3 length: 15 residues. Trimming shortened V by 6 bases and J by 2 bases, and 17 bases separated the two germline ends. The CDR3 protein is CASRGKLGQAYEQYF. The CDR3, as DNA: TGTGCCAGCAGGGGAAAACTCGGACAAGCCTACGAGCAGTACTTC.

This chain joins TRBV7-2 and TRBJ2-1; 10 positions match TRBD2. This CDR3 contains 16 residues. The ends lost 4 bases at V and 4 bases at J; junction bases unmatched: 7. The germline V gene encodes CDR1 SGHTA and CDR2 FQGNSA. The CDR3 protein is CASSSLAGGQYNEQFF. The CDR3 bases are TGTGCCAGCAGCTCGTTAGCGGGAGGACAATACAATGAGCAGTTCTTC.

The rearrangement links TRBV13 to TRBJ2-3; D gene uncertain. Germline-derived CDR1 and CDR2 are PRHDT and FYEKMQ (reference sequence). V lost 0 bases and J lost 0, with 10 bases in between. CDR3 length: 16 residues. The DNA for the CDR3 is TGTGCCAGCAGCTTAGGTGCCCGCGCTAGCACAGATACGCAGTATTTT. Protein product: CASSLGARASTDTQYF.

The chain combines TRBV28 with TRBJ2-1; the match to TRBD2 covers 12 bases. Per germline, CDR1 MDHEN and CDR2 SYDVKM. V was pared by 7 bases and J by 0 bases, with 7 bases of the junction left unmatched. There are 17 residues in the CDR3. The CDR3 nucleotides are TGTGCCAGCACCTCTAGCGGGAGGGACGACTCCTACAATGAGCAGTTCTTC. The encoded protein is CASTSSGRDDSYNEQFF.

This rearrangement joins TRBV28 to TRBJ2-7; D is unclear. Germline values: CDR1 MDHEN, CDR2 SYDVKM. The CDR3 loop spans 12 amino acids. V lost 5 bases and J lost 7, with 12 bases in between. Here the CDR3 DNA reads TGTGCCAGCAGTGCCCTGACAACTGAGCAGTACTTC. It is translated as CASSALTTEQYF. The complete variable domain, with remaining parts taken from reference TRBV28 and TRBJ2-7, reads DVKVTQSSRYLVKRTGEKVFLECVQDMDHENMFWYRQDPGLGLRLIYFSYDVKMKEKGDIPEGYSVSREKKERFSLILESASTNQTSMYLCASSALTTEQYFGPGTRLTVT.

The chain combines TRBV7-9 with TRBJ2-2; no clear D gene. The CDR3 extends over 14 amino acids. In germline, CDR1 is SEHNR, CDR2 FQNEAQ (reference sequence). Trimming took off 3 bases at V and 3 bases at J, with 8 bases between the two ends. Here the CDR3 reads CASSFNSYTGELFF. The CDR3 bases are TGTGCCAGCAGCTTCAACTCCTACACCGGGGAGCTGTTTTTT.

The V gene is TRBV4-3, the J gene TRBJ2-3; D is undetermined. The CDR3 loop spans 16 amino acids. With 0 bases removed from V and 5 bases from J, the gap between germline ends came to 15 bases. Germline CDR1 is LGHNA and CDR2 is YSLEER. In nucleotides, the CDR3 is TGCGCCAGCAGCCAAGATCGGTTCACTGTAGAAGATACGCAGTATTTT. Translated, it gives CASSQDRFTVEDTQYF.

CDR3 nucleotide sequence: TGTGCCAGCAGTTTTTTTTCAGCCGGGACTAGCGGGAGGGCCTACGAGCAGTACTTC. This encodes CASSFFSAGTSGRAYEQYF. The chain combines TRBV28 with TRBJ2-7; 16 positions agree with TRBD2. Germline trimming cut 3 bases from V and 2 bases from J; bases unmatched to any gene: 10. The CDR3 runs 19 residues. Germline assignment: CDR1 MDHEN and CDR2 SYDVKM.

The rearrangement joins TRBV14 to TRBJ2-2, with D tentatively TRBD2 (6 bases). Trimming removed 3 bases from V and 7 bases from J, with 12 bases in between. CDR1 is SGHDN, CDR2 FVKESK, per germline. The CDR3 covers 14 residues. The CDR3 nucleotides are TGTGCCAGCAGCCAGATTAGCGGTAGCGGGGAGCTGTTTTTT. Amino acid sequence: CASSQISGSGELFF.

This chain uses TRBV28 with TRBJ2-1, with a tentative D call TRBD1 (6 bases). CDR1 MDHEN and CDR2 SYDVKM come from the germline V gene. V was clipped by 4 bases and J by 8 bases, with 18 bases between them. This CDR3 contains 15 residues. CDR3 DNA: TGTGCCAGCAGTTCTTCAGGGGCTGGGCTCCATGAGCAGTTCTTC. It encodes CASSSSGAGLHEQFF.

This rearrangement joins TRBV29-1 to TRBJ1-1; 9 bases align to TRBD1. This CDR3 has 13 amino acids. Germline V gene lookup returns CDR1 SQVTM and CDR2 ANQGSEA. CDR3 DNA: TGCATCTCCACAGGGGGCGCTTGGGGTGAAGCTTTCTTT. As protein: CISTGGAWGEAFF.

A single count supports this clone. The rearrangement links TRBV3-1 (or the pseudogene TRBV3-2) to TRBJ1-5; TRBD1 matches 9 bases. The CDR3 contains 19 residues. After removal of 4 bases from V and 4 bases from J, the junction contained 17 bases not matched to a gene. Germline CDR1 is LGHDT and CDR2 is YNNKEL (reference sequence). CDR3 DNA: TGTGCCAGCAGCCCACTCCTCCCGGGACAGGGCCATGAAAATCAGCCCCAGCATTTT. Translated, it gives CASSPLLPGQGHENQPQHF.

The rearrangement links TRBV4-3 to TRBJ2-6; D may be TRBD1 (6 bases). Germline CDR1 reads LGHNA; CDR2 reads YSLEER. The CDR3 is made up of 19 amino acids. V lost 0 bases and J 0 bases, leaving 15 bases between the germline ends. In DNA form, the CDR3 reads TGCGCCAGCAGCCAAGATCGGGACACTTCGAGCTCTGGGGCCAACGTCCTGACTTTC. This codes for CASSQDRDTSSSGANVLTF.